What follows describes a single T cell receptor beta chain. What it recognizes is unknown. This entry is derived from a study of identical twins. The study, taken as a whole, reports: Conclusions relied on cross-sectional statistical analysis, not following the same donors. Beta clonotypes that were abundant in cord blood contained fewer insertions, a pattern absent from memory repertoires. Weaker excess twin sharing was seen among beta out-of-frame sequences.

Looked up from germline, CDR1 is SQVTM and CDR2 is ANQGSEA. This CDR3 comprises 10 residues. V dropped 4 bases and J dropped 8 bases, with 8 bases sitting between them. Each cDNA held unique molecular identifiers, and template switching gave it a universal primer site. TCRdb reprocessed the 5' RACE reads with MiXCR, giving one entry per CDR3 protein. The table has approximately 630,000 distinct CDR3 sequences, 7.1% seen once. These data were also reused for a study on yellow fever vaccine responses in identical twins.

The chain joins TRBV29-1 to TRBJ1-2; no definite D call. Source material: PBMCs. The sequence was collected from a young woman in good health. CDR3 protein: CSVGERGYTF. The CDR3 DNA reads as TGCAGCGTTGGGGAGCGAGGCTACACCTTC. The variable domain in full, with the rest retrieved from reference TRBV29-1 and TRBJ1-2, is SAVISQKPSRDICQRGTSLTIQCQVDSQVTMMFWYRQQPGQSLTLIATANQGSEATYESGFVIDKFPISRPNLTFSTLTVSNMSPEDSSIYLCSVGERGYTFGSGTRLTVV.